Sequencing of this T cell receptor (beta chain) was carried out in a study of cytotoxic CD8 clonotypes in ibrutinib-treated CLL (TCRdb year 2021). For the wider study: The cohort included roughly 15 treatment-naive and some 10 relapsed/refractory patients; about 17 were IGHV unmutated. Response samples were obtained after a median of 12 months of treatment, with a range of about 6 to 36 months. Of the 90 or so participants in the trial, about two dozen had longitudinal samples available. On average, each sample had a few hundred thousand productive templates and approximately 100,000 productive rearrangements. Responses were partial in around 24 patients and complete in 2; after median approximately 66 months follow-up, around 14 stayed in remission and about 12 progressed. Patients were still on ibrutinib when every remission and progressive disease sample was collected. Cryopreserved peripheral blood mononuclear cells were obtained before treatment, at response, and at either sustained remission or disease progression. Results the study describes overall, beyond this receptor: Lymph node repertoires were not examined, and the timing of sampling was not matched between patients in sustained remission and those whose disease progressed. Public clonotypes were rare and either shrank or stayed stable during treatment, and the rise in clonality at ibrutinib response reflected expansion of private clonotypes. At baseline, clonality was higher than in age-matched healthy donors and showed a strong correlation with circulating CD8+ T-cell counts. Clonality rose at ibrutinib response, remained stable during sustained remission, and dropped back toward baseline at progression.

Its CDR3 holds 15 amino acids, cysteine through phenylalanine. Kept here is only the CDR3 DNA, which spans 45 bases and is read in frame from base 1. At the junction V is shortened by 1 base and J by 2 bases; bases outside the gene matches: 4. For CDR1 and CDR2, the germline V gene (reference sequence) lists LNHNV and YYDKDF. As for this clone: Its antigen is still unknown. Nothing much larger sits one base from this clone, and base qualities are not available.

Each clonotype received, on average, around 10x coverage in deep resolution sequencing performed on a MiSeq, where the target depth lay between 1 in 1 million and 1 in 200,000 T cells. The immunoSEQ hsTCRB Kit was used to generate the TCR beta libraries. Per the source publication's procedure: Data were analyzed with ImmunoSEQ Data Assistant and ImmunoSEQ Analyzer, with V, D and J genes assigned per IMGT definitions. Clonality, which ranges from 0 to 1, was calculated as one minus the normalized Shannon entropy of productive rearrangement frequencies. Public clonotype analysis was restricted to overrepresented clonotypes comprising at least 0.05% of each patient's repertoire. Repertoires from about a dozen age-matched healthy donors in immuneACCESS were used as clonality controls. The source is immuneACCESS, and TCRdb retained only in-frame sequences with V and J called. Part of the clones is not carried over; for the studies checked, unresolved V genes explain less than half of this, and the remainder is unexplained. V, J and clone size reflect that table, while D and trimming were determined from the DNA. Within this sample are 130,000 to 150,000 clones, with approximately 90% of them counted one time only. 10% to 14% of the sample belongs to the ten largest clones.

This specimen's time point label, per the study, means: about a year on ibrutinib. For TCR beta library preparation, approximately 2.2 micrograms of genomic DNA were isolated from cryopreserved PBMCs. Longitudinal blood samples from CLL patients on ibrutinib monotherapy underwent high-throughput TCR beta sequencing. The patients took part in an open-label, single-center phase 2 trial of ibrutinib monotherapy. This clonotype originated in a human donor with chronic lymphocytic leukemia. The chain is made from TRBV15 and TRBJ2-7; TRBD1 lines up with 8 middle nucleotides. The material was PBMCs, obtained after 12 months of ibrutinib treatment. Read as DNA, the sequence is TGTGCCACCAGCAGAGGAGGGACAGGAGCCTACGAGCAGTACTTC. This codes for CATSRGGTGAYEQYF.